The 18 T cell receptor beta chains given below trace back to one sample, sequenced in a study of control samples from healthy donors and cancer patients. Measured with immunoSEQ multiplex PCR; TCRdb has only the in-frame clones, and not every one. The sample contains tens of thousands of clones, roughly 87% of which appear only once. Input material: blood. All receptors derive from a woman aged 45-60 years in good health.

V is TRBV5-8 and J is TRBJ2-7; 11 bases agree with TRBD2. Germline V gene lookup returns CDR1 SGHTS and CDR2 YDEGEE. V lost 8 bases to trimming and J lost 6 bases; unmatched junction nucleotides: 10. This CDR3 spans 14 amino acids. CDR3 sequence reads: CASNLAGGWGEQYF. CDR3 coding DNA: TGTGCCAGTAATCTAGCGGGAGGTTGGGGCGAGCAGTACTTC.

CDR3 nucleotide sequence: TGTGCCAGCAGCTTAATGGGAGGTCCCTCCTACGAGCAGTACTTC. Protein: CASSLMGGPSYEQYF. The J gene is TRBJ2-7, the V gene TRBV7-3; a possible D gene is TRBD2 (6 bases). Germline V CDR1 and CDR2: SGHTA, FQGTGA. V gave up 1 base and J gave up 0 bases, with 10 bases separating them. This CDR3 is 15 amino acids long. Based on the CDR3 plus reference TRBV7-3 and TRBJ2-7, the full variable domain is GAGVSQTPSNKVTEKGKYVELRCDPISGHTALYWYRQSLGQGPEFLIYFQGTGAADDSGLPNDRFFAVRPEGSVSTLKIQRTERGDSAVYLCASSLMGGPSYEQYFGPGTRLTVT.

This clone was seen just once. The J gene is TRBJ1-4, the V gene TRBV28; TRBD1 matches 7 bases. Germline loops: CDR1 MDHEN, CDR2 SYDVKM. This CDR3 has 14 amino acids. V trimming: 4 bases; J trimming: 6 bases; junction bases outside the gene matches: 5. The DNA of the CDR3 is TGTGCCAGCAGTTCAGGGGGAGAAGATGAAAAACTGTTTTTT. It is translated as CASSSGGEDEKLFF. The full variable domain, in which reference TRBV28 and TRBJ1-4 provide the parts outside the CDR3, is DVKVTQSSRYLVKRTGEKVFLECVQDMDHENMFWYRQDPGLGLRLIYFSYDVKMKEKGDIPEGYSVSREKKERFSLILESASTNQTSMYLCASSSGGEDEKLFFGSGTQLSVL.

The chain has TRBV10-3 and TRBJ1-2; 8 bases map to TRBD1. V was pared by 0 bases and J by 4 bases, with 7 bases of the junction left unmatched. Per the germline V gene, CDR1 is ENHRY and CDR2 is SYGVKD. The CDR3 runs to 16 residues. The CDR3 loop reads CAISESSAGGFYGYTF. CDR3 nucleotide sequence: TGTGCCATCAGTGAGTCGAGTGCAGGGGGCTTCTATGGCTACACCTTC.

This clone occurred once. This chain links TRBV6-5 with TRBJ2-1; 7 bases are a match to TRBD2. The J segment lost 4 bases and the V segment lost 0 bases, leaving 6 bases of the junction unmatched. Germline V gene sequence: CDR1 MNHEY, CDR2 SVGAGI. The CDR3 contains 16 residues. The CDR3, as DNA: TGTGCCAGCAGTTACTCCGGGACTACCTCATACAATGAGCAGTTCTTC. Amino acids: CASSYSGTTSYNEQFF.

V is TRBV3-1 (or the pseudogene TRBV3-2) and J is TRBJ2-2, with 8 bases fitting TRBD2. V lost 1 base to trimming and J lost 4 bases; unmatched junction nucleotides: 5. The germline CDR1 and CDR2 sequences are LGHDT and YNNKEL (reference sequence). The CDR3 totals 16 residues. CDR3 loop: CASSQGIAGRTGELFF. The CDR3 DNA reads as TGTGCCAGCAGCCAAGGGATAGCGGGACGCACCGGGGAGCTGTTTTTT.

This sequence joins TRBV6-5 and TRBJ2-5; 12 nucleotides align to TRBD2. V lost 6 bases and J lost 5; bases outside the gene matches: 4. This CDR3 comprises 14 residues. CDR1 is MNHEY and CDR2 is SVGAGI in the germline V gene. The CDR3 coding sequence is TGTGCCAGCAGCCGGACTAGCGGGATGGAGACCCAGTACTTC. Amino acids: CASSRTSGMETQYF.

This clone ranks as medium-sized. CDR3 sequence: CASSYSPGSGNTIYF. In DNA form, the CDR3 reads TGTGCCAGCAGCTATTCCCCGGGTTCTGGAAACACCATATATTTT. V is TRBV11-2 and J is TRBJ1-3; D gene ambiguous. The V gene's germline CDR1 is SGHAT and CDR2 FQNNGV. The V end was cut by 4 bases, the J end by 1 base, with 11 bases between. This CDR3 contains 15 residues.

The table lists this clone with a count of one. CDR3 in amino acids: CAWSNQGNSPLHF. Written as DNA, the CDR3 is TGTGCCTGGAGTAATCAGGGAAATTCACCCCTCCACTTT. This sequence joins TRBV30 and TRBJ1-6; D is perhaps TRBD1 (5 bases). This CDR3 comprises 13 residues. V was trimmed by 2 bases and J by 7 bases, leaving 9 bases between them. Germline CDR1 reads GTSNPN; CDR2 reads SVGIG (reference sequence).

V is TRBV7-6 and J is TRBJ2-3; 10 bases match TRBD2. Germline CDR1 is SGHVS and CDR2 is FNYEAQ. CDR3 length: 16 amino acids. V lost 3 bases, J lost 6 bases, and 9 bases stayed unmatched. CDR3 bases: TGTGCCAGCAGCTTTATGGCTAGCGGGAGCCCGGATACGCAGTATTTT. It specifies CASSFMASGSPDTQYF.

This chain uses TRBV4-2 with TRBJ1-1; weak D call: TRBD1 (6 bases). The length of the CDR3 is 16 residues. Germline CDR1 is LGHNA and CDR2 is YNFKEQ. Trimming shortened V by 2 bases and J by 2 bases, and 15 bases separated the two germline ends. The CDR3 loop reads CASSQRLQGSNTEAFF. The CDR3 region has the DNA TGTGCCAGCAGCCAACGCCTACAGGGCTCCAACACTGAAGCTTTCTTT.

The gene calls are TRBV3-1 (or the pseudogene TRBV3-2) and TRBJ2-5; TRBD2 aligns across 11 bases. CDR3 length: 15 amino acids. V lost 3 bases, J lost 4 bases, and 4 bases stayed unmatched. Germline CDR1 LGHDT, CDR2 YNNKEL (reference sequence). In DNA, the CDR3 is TGTGCCAGCAGCCAGGGACTAGCGGAGTCAGAGACCCAGTACTTC. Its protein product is CASSQGLAESETQYF.

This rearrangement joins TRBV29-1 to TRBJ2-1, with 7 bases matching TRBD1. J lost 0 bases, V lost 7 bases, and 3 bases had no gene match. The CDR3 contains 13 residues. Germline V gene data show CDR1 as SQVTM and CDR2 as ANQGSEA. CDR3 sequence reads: CSARDSSYNEQFF. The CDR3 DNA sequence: TGCAGCGCTCGGGACAGCTCCTACAATGAGCAGTTCTTC.

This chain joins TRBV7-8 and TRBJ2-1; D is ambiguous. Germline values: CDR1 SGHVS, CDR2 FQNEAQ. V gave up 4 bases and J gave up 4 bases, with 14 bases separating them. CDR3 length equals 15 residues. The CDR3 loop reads CASSSPLGFYNEQFF. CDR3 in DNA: TGTGCCAGCAGCTCACCCTTGGGGTTTTACAATGAGCAGTTCTTC.

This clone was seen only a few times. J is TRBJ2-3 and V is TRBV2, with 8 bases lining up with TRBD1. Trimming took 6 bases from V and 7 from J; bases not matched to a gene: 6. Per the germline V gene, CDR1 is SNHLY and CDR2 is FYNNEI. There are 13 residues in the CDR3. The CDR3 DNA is TGTGCCAGCAGACCGGACAGGGACTATACGCAGTATTTT. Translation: CASRPDRDYTQYF.

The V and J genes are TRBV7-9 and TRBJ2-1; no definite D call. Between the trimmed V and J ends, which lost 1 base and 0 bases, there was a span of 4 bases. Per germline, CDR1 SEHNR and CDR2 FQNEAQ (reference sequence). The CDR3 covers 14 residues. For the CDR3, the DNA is TGTGCCAGCAGCTTAGTGGACTCCTACAATGAGCAGTTCTTC. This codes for CASSLVDSYNEQFF. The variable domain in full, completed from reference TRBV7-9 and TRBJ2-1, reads DTGVSQNPRHKITKRGQNVTFRCDPISEHNRLYWYRQTLGQGPEFLTYFQNEAQLEKSRLLSDRFSAERPKGSFSTLEIQRTEQGDSAMYLCASSLVDSYNEQFFGPGTRLTVL.

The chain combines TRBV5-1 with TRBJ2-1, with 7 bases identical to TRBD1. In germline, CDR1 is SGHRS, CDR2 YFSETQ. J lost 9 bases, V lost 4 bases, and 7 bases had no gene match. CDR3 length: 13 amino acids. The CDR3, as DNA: TGCGCCAGCAGCACGGACAGGCACACTGAGCAGTTCTTC. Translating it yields CASSTDRHTEQFF.

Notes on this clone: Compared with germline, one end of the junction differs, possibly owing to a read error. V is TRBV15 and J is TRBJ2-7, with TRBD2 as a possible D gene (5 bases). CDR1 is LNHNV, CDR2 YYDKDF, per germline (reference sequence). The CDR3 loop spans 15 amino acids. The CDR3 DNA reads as TGTGCCACCAGCAGAGATCGTGGAGGACCAGTTGAGATCCTTTTC. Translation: CATSRDRGGPVEILF.